This TCR beta chain was documented in a study of cytomegalovirus exposure and HLA in healthy donors. V lost 3 bases and J lost 1, with 10 bases in between. Germline-derived CDR1 and CDR2 are KGHSH and LQKENI. The length of the CDR3 is 15 residues. The study, taken as a whole, reports: Altogether, about 160 TCR beta chains were recorded as cytomegalovirus-associated.

Sequenced by immunoSEQ multiplex PCR; TCRdb stores in-frame clones only, minus some. Of roughly 220,000 clones detected, around four fifths appear once; the ten largest clones hold roughly an eighth. On this clone: Its antigen is unidentified.

The receptor's source is a woman aged 25 to 39 in good health and CMV-seropositive. What was sequenced was PBMCs. J is TRBJ1-3 and V is TRBV18, with D tentatively TRBD1 (5 bases). CDR3 sequence (DNA): TGTGCCAGCTCACCCCGACAGAGTTCTGGAAACACCATATATTTT. It is translated as CASSPRQSSGNTIYF. The whole variable domain, filled in from reference TRBV18 and TRBJ1-3, reads NAGVMQNPRHLVRRRGQEARLRCSPMKGHSHVYWYRQLPEEGLKFMVYLQKENIIDESGMPKERFSAEFPKEGPSILRIQQVVRGDSAAYFCASSPRQSSGNTIYFGEGSWLTVV.